The 24 T cell receptor beta chains presented below share a single source sample, sequenced in a study of OX40 agonist ivuxolimab in advanced cancers. TCRdb's table, derived via immunoSEQ multiplex PCR, lists solely in-frame clones and lacks some. The sample records just under 80,000 clones, roughly 90% being singletons. This material consisted of CD4+ or CD8+ T cells sorted from blood, taken in a trial of the OX40 agonist ivuxolimab. These receptors were collected from an adult with an advanced solid tumor such as melanoma, head and neck, liver or kidney cancer.

V is TRBV5-4 and J is TRBJ1-5; D is possibly TRBD1 (5 bases). The CDR3 runs to 16 residues. Trimming left V 7 bases short and J 1 base short, with 18 bases between. CDR1 is SGHNT, CDR2 YYREEE, per germline (reference sequence). This CDR3 reads CASHVGGGTSNQPQHF. As DNA, the CDR3 is TGTGCCAGCCACGTGGGGGGAGGAACGAGCAATCAGCCCCAGCATTTT. Full variable domain (outside the CDR3, taken from reference TRBV5-4 and TRBJ1-5): ETGVTQSPTHLIKTRGQQVTLRCSSQSGHNTVSWYQQALGQGPQFIFQYYREEENGRGNFPPRFSGLQFPNYSSELNVNALELDDSALYLCASHVGGGTSNQPQHFGDGTRLSIL.

This clone appeared a single time. This chain joins TRBV27 and TRBJ2-7; the D is unclear. V was clipped by 3 bases and J by 3 bases, with 12 bases between them. From germline, CDR1 is MNHEY and CDR2 SMNVEV (reference sequence). This CDR3 has 14 amino acids. The CDR3 nucleotides read TGTGCCAGCAGTTTTCGGGTCACTCGCTACGAGCAGTACTTC. It encodes CASSFRVTRYEQYF.

The genes are TRBV6-5 and TRBJ1-2; unclear D gene. The CDR3 runs 12 residues. Looked up from germline, CDR1 is MNHEY and CDR2 is SVGAGI. Between the trimmed V and J ends, which lost 7 bases and 3 bases, there was a span of 9 bases. CDR3 coding DNA: TGTGCCAGCACGGCGGGGTACTATGGCTACACCTTC. It yields the protein CASTAGYYGYTF.

V usage is TRBV25-1 and J usage is TRBJ1-1; D possibly corresponds to TRBD1 (6 bases). Germline lookup yields CDR1 MGHDK and CDR2 SYGVNS. Trimming shortened V by 0 bases and J by 6 bases, and 14 bases separated the two germline ends. The CDR3 contains 15 residues. CDR3 coding DNA: TGTGCCAGCAGTGAATACACAGCTTACAGGGCTGAAGCTTTCTTT. It translates to CASSEYTAYRAEAFF.

V gene TRBV19 combines with J gene TRBJ2-3, with D tentatively TRBD2 (6 bases). V was trimmed by 5 bases and J by 0 bases, leaving 6 bases between them. The V gene's germline CDR1 is LNHDA and CDR2 SQIVND (reference sequence). This CDR3 has 13 residues. CDR3 sequence reads: CASSAGSTDTQYF. The CDR3, as DNA: TGTGCCAGTAGTGCGGGGAGCACAGATACGCAGTATTTT.

The CDR3 here is CASSIDGTALNQPQHF. As DNA, the CDR3 is TGTGCCAGTAGTATAGACGGGACAGCACTCAATCAGCCCCAGCATTTT. V gene TRBV19 combines with J gene TRBJ1-5; 7 nucleotides agree with TRBD1. The CDR3 length is 16 residues. V trimming: 0 bases; J trimming: 3 bases; junction bases outside the gene matches: 5. The V gene's germline CDR1 is LNHDA and CDR2 SQIVND (reference sequence).

The chain is built from TRBV5-4 and TRBJ2-7, with 10 nucleotides matching TRBD1. From germline, CDR1 is SGHNT and CDR2 YYREEE (reference sequence). The V segment lost 0 bases and the J segment 4 bases; nucleotides outside the gene matches: 4. CDR3 length equals 15 residues. CDR3 protein: CASSLVGTGDYEQYF. The DNA of the CDR3 is TGTGCCAGCAGCTTGGTCGGGACAGGGGATTACGAGCAGTACTTC.

This chain connects TRBV6-5 to TRBJ1-4; no definite D call. CDR3 length: 13 residues. Between the trimmed V and J ends, which lost 4 bases and 6 bases, there was a span of 9 bases. Germline V gene lookup returns CDR1 MNHEY and CDR2 SVGAGI. In DNA, the CDR3 is TGTGCCAGCAGTTCTACTCTATATGAAAAACTGTTTTTT. It is translated as CASSSTLYEKLFF.

The chain combines TRBV4-1 with TRBJ2-3; TRBD2 matches at 11 bases. Germline CDR1 reads MGHRA; CDR2 reads YSYEKL. The length of the CDR3 is 15 residues. The ends lost 6 bases at V and 3 bases at J; junction bases unmatched: 5. In nucleotides, the CDR3 is TGCGCCAGCAGACCACTAGCGGGAGCGACAGATACGCAGTATTTT. Its translation is CASRPLAGATDTQYF.

The V and J genes are TRBV29-1 and TRBJ1-3, with 10 bases fitting TRBD1. The CDR3 totals 16 residues. CDR1 and CDR2 from the germline V gene are SQVTM and ANQGSEA. V shed 4 bases, J shed 0 bases, and the junction held 6 bases outside the gene matches. CDR3 nucleotides: TGCAGCGTTGCCGGGACAGGGGAATACTCTGGAAACACCATATATTTT. Translating gives CSVAGTGEYSGNTIYF.

V gene TRBV5-1 combines with J gene TRBJ2-1; 11 bases map to TRBD2. Germline V gene sequence: CDR1 SGHRS, CDR2 YFSETQ. This CDR3 comprises 16 residues. J lost 3 bases, V lost 0 bases, and 2 bases had no gene match. This CDR3 reads CASSLAGTSGYNEQFF. CDR3 sequence (DNA): TGCGCCAGCAGCTTGGCCGGGACTAGCGGCTACAATGAGCAGTTCTTC.

The chain is built from TRBV19 and TRBJ2-7; tentative D call: TRBD1 (5 bases). Looked up from germline, CDR1 is LNHDA and CDR2 is SQIVND (reference sequence). The CDR3 sequence is 13 residues long. V was shortened by 7 bases and J by 0 bases, with 10 bases between the two germline ends. The CDR3 DNA sequence: TGTGCCAGTACGGAAGACAGCTCCTACGAGCAGTACTTC. This codes for CASTEDSSYEQYF. The complete variable domain, with remaining parts taken from reference TRBV19 and TRBJ2-7, reads DGGITQSPKYLFRKEGQNVTLSCEQNLNHDAMYWYRQDPGQGLRLIYYSQIVNDFQKGDIAEGYSVSREKKESFPLTVTSAQKNPTAFYLCASTEDSSYEQYFGPGTRLTVT.

V gene TRBV30 combines with J gene TRBJ2-6; D gene ambiguous. V was clipped by 3 bases and J by 1 base, with 16 bases between them. There are 17 residues in the CDR3. Per the germline V gene, CDR1 is GTSNPN and CDR2 is SVGIG (reference sequence). CDR3 protein: CAWRDLGFWSGANVLTF. The CDR3 region has the DNA TGTGCCTGGAGGGATCTGGGGTTTTGGTCTGGGGCCAACGTCCTGACTTTC.

J is TRBJ1-2 and V is TRBV27; 7 bases map to TRBD1. V shed 8 bases, J shed 6 bases, and the junction held 12 bases outside the gene matches. Looked up from germline, CDR1 is MNHEY and CDR2 is SMNVEV (reference sequence). The CDR3 contains 14 residues. The CDR3 protein is CASGAGQRWDGYTF. Written as DNA, the CDR3 is TGTGCCAGCGGCGCGGGACAGCGGTGGGATGGCTACACCTTC.

The chain couples TRBV7-2 to TRBJ2-7; TRBD1 matches 8 bases. The CDR3 has 15 amino acids. Per the germline V gene, CDR1 is SGHTA and CDR2 is FQGNSA. V lost 2 bases, J lost 5 bases, and 8 bases stayed unmatched. The CDR3 spells CASSLTGRGRDEQYF. As DNA, the CDR3 is TGTGCCAGCAGCTTAACGGGCAGGGGGCGGGACGAGCAGTACTTC.

This clone is a singleton in its sample. The CDR3 here is CASSFSPSGSGELFF. The CDR3 DNA reads as TGTGCCAGCAGCTTCAGCCCAAGCGGGAGTGGGGAGCTGTTTTTT. The V call is TRBV5-6, the J call TRBJ2-2; TRBD2 aligns across 8 bases. V lost 2 bases to trimming and J lost 8 bases; unmatched junction nucleotides: 8. CDR1 SGHDT and CDR2 YYEEEE come from the germline V gene. The CDR3 contains 15 residues.

The chain couples TRBV7-9 to TRBJ1-4; a possible D gene is TRBD1 (5 bases). Trimming took off 5 bases at V and 3 bases at J, with 10 bases between the two ends. Per the germline V gene, CDR1 is SEHNR and CDR2 is FQNEAQ (reference sequence). CDR3 size: 14 residues. CDR3 loop: CASSQGKANEKLFF. CDR3 DNA sequence: TGTGCCAGCAGCCAGGGTAAAGCTAATGAAAAACTGTTTTTT.

The chain combines TRBV6-6 with TRBJ2-1; D unclear. The germline gives CDR1 MNHNY, CDR2 SVGAGI (reference sequence). V dropped 8 bases and J dropped 1 base, with 9 bases sitting between them. This CDR3 is built from 13 residues. The CDR3 region is CASGVGSYNEQFF. The CDR3 DNA reads as TGTGCCAGCGGGGTGGGTTCCTACAATGAGCAGTTCTTC.

V usage is TRBV10-2 and J usage is TRBJ2-5; 13 bases map to TRBD2. The CDR3 is 16 residues long. Germline V CDR1 and CDR2: WSHSY, SAAADI. The V gene end was trimmed by 6 bases and the J gene end by 8 bases; junction bases not matched to a gene: 12. CDR3 nucleotide sequence: TGCGCCAGCAGGGTCCTGACTAGCGGGGGGACTGGTACCCAGTACTTC. This gives the protein CASRVLTSGGTGTQYF.

This clone showed up just once. The chain has TRBV10-2 and TRBJ2-7, with no clear D. Germline CDR1 and CDR2: WSHSY and SAAADI. The germline V and J ends were trimmed by 10 bases and 2 bases, with 12 bases remaining between them. This CDR3 contains 12 residues. Here the CDR3 DNA reads TGCGCCACCTCCCAGATCCCCTACGAGCAGTACTTC. Translating gives CATSQIPYEQYF.

The V and J genes are TRBV5-1 and TRBJ1-4; D gene unclear. V was shortened by 2 bases and J by 0 bases, with 11 bases between the two germline ends. The CDR3 consists of 16 residues. The germline V gene has CDR1 SGHRS and CDR2 YFSETQ. In DNA, the CDR3 is TGCGCCAGCAGCTTAGGACGGAGCCCAACTAATGAAAAACTGTTTTTT. It is translated as CASSLGRSPTNEKLFF.

The rearrangement joins TRBV4-1 to TRBJ2-3; 14 nucleotides agree with TRBD2. Losses at the gene ends were 0 bases for V and 3 bases for J; bases not matched to a gene: 8. The germline V gene has CDR1 MGHRA and CDR2 YSYEKL. CDR3 size: 19 residues. CDR3 nucleotides: TGCGCCAGCAGCCAAGATGGGACTAGCGGGAGTTCCTCGACAGATACGCAGTATTTT. The encoded protein is CASSQDGTSGSSSTDTQYF.

The chain carries TRBV11-3 and TRBJ2-3; possible D gene TRBD2, 6 bases. The ends were cut back, 0 bases at V and 0 bases at J, with 7 bases in the middle. The germline V gene encodes CDR1 SGHNT and CDR2 YENEEA. This CDR3 has 15 residues. DNA for the CDR3: TGTGCCAGCAGCTTAGACAGCGGGAGCACAGATACGCAGTATTTT. This encodes CASSLDSGSTDTQYF.

The rearrangement links TRBV6-6 to TRBJ1-2; D is unresolved. Germline CDR1 MNHNY, CDR2 SVGAGI (reference sequence). CDR3 length: 11 amino acids. V lost 6 bases and J lost 3, with 5 bases in between. The CDR3, as DNA: TGTGCCAGCAGCTCCGACTATGGCTACACCTTC. It translates to CASSSDYGYTF.